The 7 T cell receptor beta chains below were found in one sample sequenced in a study of identical twins. TCRdb analysed the 5' RACE reads with MiXCR anew, one entry per CDR3 protein. The sample shows hundreds of thousands of distinct CDR3 sequences, around 8.3% of them seen only once. This same sample was also taken into another study, of yellow fever vaccine responses in identical twins.

The sample consisted of PBMCs. Every receptor here comes from a woman aged 18-29 years in good health.

This clonotype appeared a few times. CDR3 coding DNA: TGCGCCAGCAGCACACCCGCCGGACTAGCGGAGGGCCCAGAGACCCAGTACTTC. It encodes CASSTPAGLAEGPETQYF. The rearrangement joins TRBV5-1 to TRBJ2-5; 10 bases agree with TRBD2. Germline V gene sequence: CDR1 SGHRS, CDR2 YFSETQ. The CDR3 consists of 18 residues. Trimming at V came to 4 bases and at J to 4 bases, leaving 16 bases not matched to a gene. Supplemented by reference TRBV5-1 and TRBJ2-5, the full variable domain reads KAGVTQTPRYLIKTRGQQVTLSCSPISGHRSVSWYQQTPGQGLQFLFEYFSETQRNKGNFPGRFSGRQFSNSRSEMNVSTLELGDSALYLCASSTPAGLAEGPETQYFGPGTRLLVL.

The V gene is TRBV20-1, the J gene TRBJ2-5; 7 nucleotides align to TRBD1. Per germline, CDR1 DFQATT and CDR2 SNEGSKA (reference sequence). V lost 1 base, J lost 5 bases, and 7 bases stayed unmatched. The CDR3 length is 14 residues. CDR3 nucleotide sequence: TGCAGTGCTAGAGGTGACAGGGTCGGGGAGACCCAGTACTTC. It codes for CSARGDRVGETQYF.

The chain has TRBV12-3 or TRBV12-4 and TRBJ1-1, with TRBD1 as a possible D gene (5 bases). The V and J ends lost 5 bases and 6 bases respectively, with 13 bases between them. The CDR3 totals 13 residues. CDR3 protein: CASSPLGAPEAFF. DNA for the CDR3: TGTGCCAGCAGTCCCCTCGGGGCCCCTGAAGCTTTCTTT.

This sequence joins TRBV7-9 and TRBJ2-7; D uncertain. The germline V gene has CDR1 SEHNR and CDR2 FQNEAQ (reference sequence). The CDR3 consists of 16 residues. The V end lost 5 bases, the J end lost 2 bases, and 19 bases lay between the germline ends. CDR3 amino acids: CASSPININRPYEQYF. CDR3 DNA: TGTGCCAGCAGCCCTATCAACATAAACCGCCCCTACGAGCAGTACTTC.

This clonotype was counted at least ten times. The chain carries TRBV2 and TRBJ1-5; possible D gene TRBD1, 5 bases. The germline gives CDR1 SNHLY, CDR2 FYNNEI. This CDR3 has 14 amino acids. Trimming removed 1 base at V and 6 bases at J, with 10 bases between. CDR3: CASSEGGGSQPQHF. CDR3 DNA sequence: TGTGCCAGCAGTGAAGGGGGGGGTAGTCAGCCCCAGCATTTT. Full variable domain (remainder filled in from reference TRBV2 and TRBJ1-5): EPEVTQTPSHQVTQMGQEVILRCVPISNHLYFYWYRQILGQKVEFLVSFYNNEISEKSEIFDDQFSVERPDGSNFTLKIRSTKLEDSAMYFCASSEGGGSQPQHFGDGTRLSIL.

This clonotype was seen at least ten times. The V gene is TRBV29-1, the J gene TRBJ2-1; 11 bases match TRBD2. Trimming removed 1 base from V and 7 bases from J; junction bases left unmatched: 9. From germline, CDR1 is SQVTM and CDR2 ANQGSEA. This CDR3 is 16 amino acids long. The CDR3 spells CSVEGRTSGGGNEQFF. CDR3 coding DNA: TGCAGCGTTGAAGGGAGAACTAGCGGGGGTGGGAATGAGCAGTTCTTC.

This clonotype was seen a few times. The chain uses TRBV7-9 and TRBJ2-7; no clear D gene. Germline loops: CDR1 SEHNR, CDR2 FQNEAQ (reference sequence). V lost 2 bases and J 2 bases, leaving 10 bases between the germline ends. The CDR3 runs 14 residues. CDR3 nucleotide sequence: TGTGCCAGCAGCTTAAAAGGGTCAGCCTACGAGCAGTACTTC. Its translation: CASSLKGSAYEQYF.